Shown below are 27 T cell receptor beta chains from a single sample sequenced in a study of OX40 agonist ivuxolimab in advanced cancers. Clones were read by immunoSEQ multiplex PCR, and TCRdb kept only the in-frame ones, dropping some. The repertoire holds tens of thousands of clones, 80% to 90% seen once, with approximately 1.9% in the top ten. The sample in question was CD4+ or CD8+ T cells sorted from blood, obtained in a trial of the OX40 agonist ivuxolimab. Source of these receptors: an adult with an advanced solid tumor such as melanoma, head and neck, liver or kidney cancer.

The chain has TRBV11-1 and TRBJ2-3, with TRBD2 matching over 9 bases. CDR1 is SGHAT, CDR2 FQDESV, per germline (reference sequence). The V gene end was trimmed by 3 bases and the J gene end by 1 base; junction bases not matched to a gene: 2. The CDR3 has 15 residues. The CDR3 nucleotides are TGTGCCAGCAGCTTCGGCGGGAGGGGCACAGATACGCAGTATTTT. Translating it yields CASSFGGRGTDTQYF.

The chain uses TRBV28 and TRBJ1-2; no firm D call. V was trimmed by 8 bases and J by 3 bases, leaving 22 bases between them. Germline CDR1 and CDR2: MDHEN and SYDVKM. The CDR3 sequence is 16 residues long. CDR3 in DNA: TGTGCCAGCTTACCTCGTCGGGGAGAGACTCACTATGGCTACACCTTC. Translated: CASLPRRGETHYGYTF.

This clone showed up just once. This chain uses TRBV18 with TRBJ2-1, with 11 bases aligning to TRBD2. CDR3 length: 15 amino acids. Germline CDR1 and CDR2: KGHSH and LQKENI. V gave up 3 bases and J gave up 4 bases; unmatched junction bases: 2. As DNA, the CDR3 is TGTGCCAGCTCACCTTTAGCGGGGGGGTACAATGAGCAGTTCTTC. Residues: CASSPLAGGYNEQFF.

CDR3 in DNA: TGTGCCAGCCAACGATTGAACACCGGGGAGCTGTTTTTT. This sequence encodes CASQRLNTGELFF. The rearrangement links TRBV5-4 to TRBJ2-2; D remains unclear. The CDR3 contains 13 residues. Trimming cost V 7 bases and J 1 base, with 8 bases left between them. Germline V gene sequence: CDR1 SGHNT, CDR2 YYREEE (reference sequence).

The chain has TRBV7-2 and TRBJ1-5; D remains unclear. The CDR3 covers 15 residues. CDR1 SGHTA and CDR2 FQGNSA come from the germline V gene. The V end lost 1 base, the J end lost 5 bases, and 12 bases lay between the germline ends. This CDR3 is CASSLEAVTDQPQHF. The CDR3 DNA reads as TGTGCCAGCAGCTTAGAGGCAGTCACCGATCAGCCCCAGCATTTT.

This clone came up a few times. V usage is TRBV7-2 and J usage is TRBJ2-5, with D unresolved. The CDR3 extends over 16 amino acids. From germline, CDR1 is SGHTA and CDR2 FQGNSA. V was shortened by 2 bases and J by 1 base, with 14 bases between the two germline ends. This CDR3 reads CASSLRDSTFQETQYF. DNA of the CDR3: TGTGCCAGCAGCTTACGCGACTCTACCTTCCAAGAGACCCAGTACTTC.

The V and J genes are TRBV28 and TRBJ2-1; tentative D call: TRBD2 (5 bases). CDR1 MDHEN and CDR2 SYDVKM come from the germline V gene. The CDR3 totals 15 residues. V lost 5 bases to trimming and J lost 6 bases, with 17 bases between them. The CDR3 sequence is CASSRPRGPGNEQFF. The CDR3 DNA reads as TGTGCCAGCAGTCGTCCTAGAGGGCCCGGCAATGAGCAGTTCTTC.

The rearrangement joins TRBV6-1 to TRBJ2-4, with D maybe TRBD1 (6 bases). The CDR3 sequence is 16 residues long. Germline V gene sequence: CDR1 MNHNS, CDR2 SASEGT. The V end lost 1 base, the J end lost 6 bases, and 16 bases lay between the germline ends. CDR3 amino acids: CASSEGFGTGRNIQYF. The DNA of the CDR3 is TGTGCCAGCAGTGAAGGTTTCGGTACAGGGCGAAACATTCAGTACTTC.

The chain employs TRBV5-1 and TRBJ2-2, with unresolved D. The CDR3 contains 15 residues. The germline V and J ends were trimmed by 2 bases and 0 bases, with 8 bases remaining between them. Germline assignment: CDR1 SGHRS and CDR2 YFSETQ. The DNA for the CDR3 is TGCGCCAGCAGCTTTACCTCACCGAACACCGGGGAGCTGTTTTTT. Translated, it gives CASSFTSPNTGELFF.

V usage is TRBV6-5 and J usage is TRBJ2-7; 7 nucleotides match TRBD1. CDR3 size: 11 residues. Germline lookup yields CDR1 MNHEY and CDR2 SVGAGI. After removal of 2 bases from V and 11 bases from J, the junction contained 3 bases not matched to a gene. CDR3 sequence (DNA): TGTGCCAGCAGTTACCAGGGGGTGGAGTACTTC. Protein: CASSYQGVEYF.

The V gene is TRBV6-6, the J gene TRBJ2-7; D gene unclear. The CDR3 is 13 residues long. The V and J ends lost 6 bases and 5 bases respectively, with 14 bases between them. CDR1 and CDR2 (germline): MNHNY, SVGAGI (reference sequence). The chain's CDR3 is CASRRTVSHEQYF. CDR3 sequence (DNA): TGTGCCAGCAGGCGGACGGTTTCCCACGAGCAGTACTTC.

This clone was observed a few times. The chain carries TRBV5-4 and TRBJ2-1; maybe TRBD2 (5 bases). The V and J ends lost 4 bases and 1 base respectively, with 18 bases between them. The CDR3 loop spans 17 amino acids. The V gene's germline CDR1 is SGHNT and CDR2 YYREEE (reference sequence). The CDR3 DNA reads TGTGCCAGCAGCCCGTCGTCCGGGCCGGGGTCCTACAATGAGCAGTTCTTC. Encoded protein: CASSPSSGPGSYNEQFF.

This clone was counted a few times. The chain employs TRBV19 and TRBJ2-5, with D possibly being TRBD1 (6 bases). The germline V and J ends were trimmed by 6 bases and 5 bases, with 19 bases remaining between them. The CDR3 totals 15 residues. From germline, CDR1 is LNHDA and CDR2 SQIVND (reference sequence). CDR3 loop: CASSRSTGSEETQYF. CDR3 sequence (DNA): TGTGCCAGTAGCAGAAGCACAGGGTCGGAGGAGACCCAGTACTTC.

This rearrangement joins TRBV10-3 to TRBJ1-1; D is undetermined. Deletions cut 5 bases from V and 5 bases from J, with 9 bases between. CDR1 and CDR2 (germline): ENHRY, SYGVKD. This CDR3 has 12 residues. The CDR3 region is CAISYRGTEAFF. In DNA, the CDR3 is TGTGCCATCAGTTACAGAGGGACTGAAGCTTTCTTT.

The chain links TRBV5-1 to TRBJ1-3; D is unresolved. V was shortened by 0 bases and J by 4 bases, with 8 bases between the two germline ends. Germline values: CDR1 SGHRS, CDR2 YFSETQ. The CDR3 runs to 14 residues. CDR3 bases: TGCGCCAGCAGCTTGGCTGGGCACGGAAACACCATATATTTT. Protein product: CASSLAGHGNTIYF.

The J gene is TRBJ1-1, the V gene TRBV4-1; 11 bases fit TRBD1. The CDR3 has 17 amino acids. The junction had 15 bases not matched to a gene; V was cut back by 6 bases and J by 6 bases. Germline CDR1 and CDR2: MGHRA and YSYEKL. CDR3 amino acids: CASSFRPSGTGGAEAFF. CDR3 in DNA: TGCGCCAGCAGTTTTAGGCCCTCCGGGACAGGGGGTGCTGAAGCTTTCTTT.

The rearrangement uses TRBV4-2 and TRBJ1-2; D not certain. Germline V lookup: CDR1 LGHNA, CDR2 YNFKEQ. V was cut by 0 bases and J by 6 bases, with 8 bases left in between. The CDR3 runs 13 residues. CDR3: CASSQDLENGYTF. The CDR3 region has the DNA TGTGCCAGCAGCCAAGATTTGGAAAATGGCTACACCTTC.

The chain employs TRBV5-1 and TRBJ2-3, with a weak D call TRBD2 (5 bases). The CDR3 loop spans 15 amino acids. Germline lookup yields CDR1 SGHRS and CDR2 YFSETQ. The V end lost 0 bases, the J end lost 2 bases, and 10 bases lay between the germline ends. The CDR3 region has the DNA TGCGCCAGCAGCTTGGGGGTAGCGAACACAGATACGCAGTATTTT. Translating it yields CASSLGVANTDTQYF.

The chain couples TRBV7-9 to TRBJ2-7, with TRBD1 matching over 8 bases. Germline CDR1 reads SEHNR; CDR2 reads FQNEAQ (reference sequence). V trimming: 5 bases; J trimming: 5 bases; junction bases outside the gene matches: 2. This CDR3 has 12 amino acids. The CDR3 region is CASSRQGNEQYF. In DNA, the CDR3 is TGTGCCAGCAGCCGACAGGGGAACGAGCAGTACTTC.

V usage is TRBV6-1 and J usage is TRBJ2-5; the D is unclear. The CDR3 sequence is 13 residues long. V was pared by 8 bases and J by 0 bases, with 10 bases between. Germline V gene data show CDR1 as MNHNS and CDR2 as SASEGT. The CDR3 DNA reads as TGTGCCAGCGGTATTGTGTACCAAGAGACCCAGTACTTC. This encodes CASGIVYQETQYF.

J is TRBJ2-7 and V is TRBV19; 9 bases match TRBD1. Germline CDR1 reads LNHDA; CDR2 reads SQIVND (reference sequence). This CDR3 region has 13 residues. The CDR3 bases are TGTGCAACGGGACAGGGTGGACGGTACGAGCAGTACTTC. Translated, it gives CATGQGGRYEQYF. Variable domain in full (rest from reference TRBV19 and TRBJ2-7): DGGITQSPKYLFRKEGQNVTLSCEQNLNHDAMYWYRQDPGQGLRLIYYSQIVNDFQKGDIAEGYSVSREKKESFPLTVTSAQKNPTAFYLCATGQGGRYEQYFGPGTRLTVT.

V usage is TRBV5-1 and J usage is TRBJ2-1; 13 bases map to TRBD2. The junction had 14 bases not matched to a gene; V was cut back by 4 bases and J by 7 bases. There are 18 residues in the CDR3. Germline V lookup: CDR1 SGHRS, CDR2 YFSETQ. The CDR3 DNA follows: TGCGCCAGCAGCCGAGATACGACTAGCGGGAGGCGAAGGAATGAGCAGTTCTTC. Translating it yields CASSRDTTSGRRRNEQFF.

V is TRBV5-5 and J is TRBJ2-5; 12 bases align to TRBD1. The V segment lost 4 bases and the J segment 4 bases; nucleotides outside the gene matches: 8. Germline values: CDR1 SGHKS, CDR2 YYEKEE (reference sequence). The CDR3 is made up of 16 amino acids. The CDR3 DNA follows: TGTGCCAGCAGCCCCCGGGACAGGGGGCGCGTAGAGACCCAGTACTTC. Amino acids: CASSPRDRGRVETQYF.

This clone appeared once. This rearrangement joins TRBV4-3 to TRBJ2-1; 10 bases are shared with TRBD2. Trimming took 0 bases from V and 5 from J; bases not matched to a gene: 7. The V gene's germline CDR1 is LGHNA and CDR2 YSLEER. The CDR3 consists of 17 residues. CDR3 amino acids: CASSQDRTSGIDNEQFF. CDR3 in DNA: TGCGCCAGCAGCCAAGACAGGACTAGCGGCATTGACAATGAGCAGTTCTTC.

The chain uses TRBV2 and TRBJ2-1, with no clear D. Trimming removed 4 bases from V and 7 bases from J, with 14 bases in between. The CDR3 runs to 14 residues. Germline V gives CDR1 SNHLY, CDR2 FYNNEI. In DNA form, the CDR3 reads TGTGCCAGCAGTGGTAGGGCTTTCGATAATGAGCAGTTCTTC. It is translated as CASSGRAFDNEQFF. The complete variable domain, with remaining parts taken from reference TRBV2 and TRBJ2-1, reads EPEVTQTPSHQVTQMGQEVILRCVPISNHLYFYWYRQILGQKVEFLVSFYNNEISEKSEIFDDQFSVERPDGSNFTLKIRSTKLEDSAMYFCASSGRAFDNEQFFGPGTRLTVL.

The CDR3, as DNA: TGTGCCTGGAGAGCGGACAGATCAGGTGGGGCCAACGTCCTGACTTTC. It encodes CAWRADRSGGANVLTF. The rearrangement joins TRBV30 to TRBJ2-6, with TRBD1 as a possible D gene (6 bases). CDR3 size: 16 residues. Between the trimmed V and J ends, which lost 3 bases and 3 bases, there was a span of 15 bases. In germline, CDR1 is GTSNPN, CDR2 SVGIG (reference sequence).

This clone is medium-sized within its sample. The chain recombines TRBV5-1 with TRBJ2-3, with D tentatively TRBD1 or TRBD2 (5 bases each). In germline, CDR1 is SGHRS, CDR2 YFSETQ. This CDR3 spans 14 amino acids. The ends were cut back, 0 bases at V and 5 bases at J, with 10 bases in the middle. The CDR3 loop is CASSLGGTRDTQYF. The CDR3 DNA sequence: TGCGCCAGCAGCTTGGGTGGGACGAGAGATACGCAGTATTTT.